Shown below are 10 T cell receptor beta chains from a single sample sequenced in a study of control samples from healthy donors and cancer patients. Produced via immunoSEQ multiplex PCR; TCRdb's table is partial and in-frame only. Among around 150,000 clones, 70% to 90% were seen once, and the ten largest hold around 12%. Sequences were obtained from blood. The receptors were sampled from a man aged 25-45 years in good health.

This chain links TRBV5-4 with TRBJ2-1; 9 nucleotides match TRBD2. CDR1 and CDR2 (germline): SGHNT, YYREEE (reference sequence). This CDR3 contains 15 residues. V shed 7 bases, J shed 4 bases, and the junction held 9 bases outside the gene matches. The CDR3 loop is CASSLVLAGYNEQFF. The CDR3, as DNA: TGTGCCAGCTCACTGGTACTAGCGGGTTACAATGAGCAGTTCTTC.

The CDR3 spells CASSRGQTDTQYF. The DNA for the CDR3 is TGTGCCAGCAGCAGAGGGCAGACAGATACGCAGTATTTT. The chain employs TRBV7-3 and TRBJ2-3, with D possibly TRBD2 on 5 matching bases. The CDR3 is 13 residues long. Trimming shortened V by 5 bases and J by 3 bases, and 9 bases separated the two germline ends. Germline V gene sequence: CDR1 SGHTA, CDR2 FQGTGA.

The genes are TRBV6-2 or TRBV6-3 and TRBJ2-2, with TRBD1 as a possible D gene (6 bases). V was trimmed by 2 bases and J by 6 bases, leaving 13 bases between them. From germline, CDR1 is MNHEY and CDR2 SVGEGT. This CDR3 is built from 15 residues. DNA of the CDR3: TGTGCCAGCAGTTACGTACAGGGCGAATCCGGGGAGCTGTTTTTT. It encodes CASSYVQGESGELFF.

Regarding this clone: Compared with germline, one end of the junction differs, possibly owing to a read error. The CDR3 here is CASRQGASQYF. CDR3 coding DNA: TGTGCCAGCAGGCAAGGGGCTAGTCAGTACTTC. The J gene is TRBJ2-7, the V gene TRBV3-1 (or the pseudogene TRBV3-2); D possibly corresponds to TRBD1 (5 bases). The CDR3 covers 11 residues. CDR1 is LGHDT and CDR2 is YNNKEL in the germline V gene (reference sequence).

The chain recombines TRBV4-1 with TRBJ2-5; TRBD1 agrees at 7 bases. CDR1 is MGHRA, CDR2 YSYEKL, per germline. The CDR3 covers 14 residues. The ends lost 4 bases at V and 5 bases at J; junction bases unmatched: 7. In DNA form, the CDR3 reads TGCGCCAGCAGCCTTGGAACAGGGGTGGAGACCCAGTACTTC. Protein product: CASSLGTGVETQYF.

For this clone: Other DNA sequences in the same sample also yield this CDR3. The V and J genes are TRBV3-1 (or the pseudogene TRBV3-2) and TRBJ2-5; D is unclear. V shed 4 bases and J shed 5 bases, with 5 bases lying between them. Germline-derived CDR1 and CDR2 are LGHDT and YNNKEL (reference sequence). The CDR3 loop spans 11 amino acids. The DNA for the CDR3 is TGTGCCAGCAGCCTCAGGGAGACCCAGTACTTC. It encodes CASSLRETQYF.

This rearrangement joins TRBV7-2 to TRBJ2-5, with 14 positions matching TRBD2. Germline-derived CDR1 and CDR2 are SGHTA and FQGNSA. With V trimmed by 5 bases and J by 5 bases, 10 bases remained unmatched. The CDR3 runs 17 residues. The DNA for the CDR3 is TGTGCCAGCAGCCCCCCGGGACTAGCGGGAGCAGGCGAGACCCAGTACTTC. Encoded protein: CASSPPGLAGAGETQYF.

The rearrangement joins TRBV6-5 to TRBJ1-1; D is unclear. Germline loops: CDR1 MNHEY, CDR2 SVGAGI. The V end lost 10 bases, the J end lost 6 bases, and 12 bases lay between the germline ends. The CDR3 covers 11 residues. The CDR3 nucleotides read TGTGCCACCCGACGAAATGCTGAAGCTTTCTTT. Translating it yields CATRRNAEAFF.

The chain links TRBV19 to TRBJ2-1, with D perhaps TRBD2 (7 bases). The germline CDR1 and CDR2 sequences are LNHDA and SQIVND (reference sequence). The CDR3 totals 16 residues. The ends were cut back, 3 bases at V and 3 bases at J, with 15 bases in the middle. The CDR3 nucleotides are TGTGCCAGTAGTATTGCTGGGGGGGGGCGCTACAATGAGCAGTTCTTC. Its protein product is CASSIAGGGRYNEQFF.

The V call is TRBV4-3, the J call TRBJ1-4; D remains ambiguous. Per the germline V gene, CDR1 is LGHNA and CDR2 is YSLEER. Trimming pared 0 bases from V and 8 bases from J, leaving 10 bases between. The CDR3 spans 14 residues. CDR3 amino acids: CASSQEAGLEKLFF. CDR3 sequence (DNA): TGCGCCAGCAGCCAAGAGGCAGGTTTGGAAAAACTGTTTTTT.